This entry lists 17 T cell receptor beta chains sequenced from one sample in a study of tumor-infiltrating lymphocytes in primary liver carcinoma. TCR beta cDNA came from about 0.55 ug total RNA, primed with a constant-region primer. It was through three nested multiplex PCR rounds of slightly modified ARM-PCR that TCR beta libraries arose. For 10 cycles apiece, the opening two PCR rounds ran with TRBV1-TRBV30 forward primers and a C-beta reverse primer. TCRdb called the multiplex PCR reads again in MiXCR, with one record for every CDR3 protein. The sample lists approximately 300,000 distinct CDR3 sequences, 65% seen once, with around 9.5% in the top ten. The source of the blood RNA was unsorted whole blood, and germline DNA was extracted as well. The sequencing sample was made of peripheral blood. Source of these receptors: a man aged 35-49 years with primary liver carcinoma and hepatitis B virus infection.

This clonotype was counted many times. This chain connects TRBV7-8 to TRBJ2-5; D is possibly TRBD1 (5 bases). The CDR3 is 14 amino acids. Per the germline V gene, CDR1 is SGHVS and CDR2 is FQNEAQ. V was cut by 5 bases and J by 0 bases, with 10 bases left in between. CDR3 in amino acids: CASSPRAYQETQYF. As DNA, the CDR3 is TGTGCCAGCAGCCCCAGGGCGTACCAAGAGACCCAGTACTTC.

This chain joins TRBV11-1 and TRBJ1-1; D is unresolved. The CDR3 has 14 residues. Between the trimmed V and J ends, which lost 4 bases and 4 bases, there was a span of 13 bases. Germline V CDR1 and CDR2: SGHAT, FQDESV (reference sequence). CDR3 in DNA: TGTGCCAGCAGCTACGGCCAGTGGATCACTGAAGCTTTCTTT. Translating it yields CASSYGQWITEAFF.

Note on this clonotype: Since a much larger clone is just one base distant, this may be a read error. The genes are TRBV5-5 and TRBJ1-1; D is unresolved. Germline V gene data show CDR1 as SGHKS and CDR2 as YYEKEE (reference sequence). The CDR3 is 11 residues long. CDR3 coding DNA: TGTGCCAGCAGCTTGAAGGCTGAAGCTTTATTT. It codes for CASSLKAEALF.

Note on this clonotype: This likely comes from a read error, as the CDR3 has no conserved phenylalanine or tryptophan at its end. The J gene is TRBJ2-2, the V gene TRBV11-2; D possibly corresponds to TRBD1 (5 bases). The CDR3 has 11 amino acids. Germline CDR1 SGHAT, CDR2 FQNNGV. In nucleotides, the CDR3 is TGTACCAGCAGACAGACCGGGGAGCTGTTTTTA. This encodes CTSRQTGELFL.

With regard to this clonotype: A much larger clone sits a single nucleotide away, making a read error possible. The rearrangement links TRBV6-2 or TRBV6-3 to TRBJ2-3; D is perhaps TRBD2 (6 bases). Deletions cut 7 bases from V and 2 bases from J, with 25 bases between. The germline V gene has CDR1 MNHEY and CDR2 SVGEGT. There are 18 residues in the CDR3. The CDR3 DNA reads TGTGCCAGCACCCGAGGAGGGAGCCTGCGCGAAGACACAGATACGCAGTATTTT. Amino acid sequence: CASTRGGSLREDTDTQYF.

About this clonotype itself: This sequence may be a read error, since a much larger clone differs from it by one base. Here the CDR3 reads CVSNLNYGYTF. The CDR3 DNA reads TGTGTCAGCAACCTTAACTATGGCTACACCTTC. The chain combines TRBV6-1 with TRBJ1-2; D is unclear. CDR1 MNHNS and CDR2 SASEGT come from the germline V gene. The CDR3 has 11 amino acids.

CDR3 residues: CASSRGRLSGEQYF. Written as DNA, the CDR3 is TGTGCCAGCAGCCGAGGACGCTTATCGGGCGAGCAGTACTTC. The V call is TRBV11-1, the J call TRBJ2-7; unclear D gene. Trimming left V 5 bases short and J 6 bases short, with 17 bases between. Germline values: CDR1 SGHAT, CDR2 FQDESV (reference sequence). The CDR3 sequence is 14 residues long.

This clonotype was seen at least ten times. This sequence joins TRBV29-1 and TRBJ1-5, with a weak D call TRBD1 (5 bases). Trimming took 6 bases from V and 6 from J, leaving 12 bases between them. The germline gives CDR1 SQVTM, CDR2 ANQGSEA. This CDR3 has 12 amino acids. The CDR3 is CSVGTAGQPQHF. CDR3 nucleotide sequence: TGCAGCGTCGGGACGGCTGGTCAGCCCCAGCATTTT.

This clonotype was recorded at least ten times. The V gene is TRBV4-1, the J gene TRBJ1-5; D possibly corresponds to TRBD1 (5 bases). The germline V gene has CDR1 MGHRA and CDR2 YSYEKL. This CDR3 has 17 residues. Trimming pared 0 bases from V and 4 bases from J, leaving 16 bases between. The DNA of the CDR3 is TGCGCCAGCAGCCAAGATCCGGGGACCGCCGGGAATCAGCCCCAGCATTTT. This encodes CASSQDPGTAGNQPQHF.

About this clonotype: This may arise from a read error, as a much more abundant clone is one base away. The V call is TRBV29-1, the J call TRBJ2-7; perhaps D is TRBD1 or TRBD2 (6 bases each). The CDR3 contains 11 residues. V lost 3 bases and J 12 bases, leaving 15 bases between the germline ends. Germline V CDR1 and CDR2: SQVTM, ANQGSEA. CDR3 DNA sequence: TGCAGCGTTGACCGGGGGCCTCTCAGGTACTTC. This codes for CSVDRGPLRYF.

The chain uses TRBV16 and TRBJ2-7; no clear D. This CDR3 spans 11 amino acids. The V and J ends lost 4 bases and 4 bases respectively, with 5 bases between them. Germline CDR1 reads KGHSY; CDR2 reads FQNENV. CDR3 loop: CASSPNYEQYF. CDR3 coding DNA: TGTGCCAGCAGCCCAAATTACGAGCAGTACTTC.

Worth noting for this clonotype: Relative to the germline gene, one junction end is altered; a read error may explain this. The rearrangement joins TRBV5-1 to TRBJ2-7, with 8 bases fitting TRBD2. Germline V gene sequence: CDR1 SGHRS, CDR2 YFSETQ. The CDR3 extends over 14 amino acids. Here the CDR3 reads CASTLEPGGYEQYF. Here the CDR3 DNA reads TGCGCCAGCACCTTGGAGCCGGGAGGGTACGAGCAGTACTTC.

A remark on this clonotype: It may be a read error: a sequence one base away is much more abundant. The rearrangement links TRBV6-6 to TRBJ2-1; 9 bases are a match to TRBD2. CDR1 MNHNY and CDR2 SVGAGI come from the germline V gene (reference sequence). This CDR3 contains 15 residues. For the CDR3, the DNA is TGTGCCAGCAGTTCTAGCGGGATCTCCTACAGTGAGCAGTTCTTC. This codes for CASSSSGISYSEQFF.

There are many counts of this clonotype. The V call is TRBV6-1, the J call TRBJ1-5; TRBD1 might be the D (5 bases). This CDR3 spans 15 amino acids. V was trimmed by 0 bases and J by 1 base, leaving 7 bases between them. The germline CDR1 and CDR2 sequences are MNHNS and SASEGT. Here the CDR3 DNA reads TGTGCCAGCAGTGAAGCGGGGGGAAGCAATCAGCCCCAGCATTTT. Protein: CASSEAGGSNQPQHF.

Regarding this clonotype: A much bigger clone sits one base away, suggesting this may be a read error. V usage is TRBV12-3 or TRBV12-4 and J usage is TRBJ2-1; TRBD2 agrees at 7 bases. This CDR3 has 14 amino acids. V was pared by 6 bases and J by 7 bases, with 9 bases of the junction left unmatched. The CDR3 reads CASRTGRGGNEQFF. CDR3 sequence (DNA): TGTGCCAGCAGAACGGGACGGGGAGGGAATGAGCAGTTCTTC.

As concerns this clonotype: This may arise from a read error, as a much more abundant clone is one base away. The J gene is TRBJ2-4, the V gene TRBV7-8, with D hard to call. CDR1 is SGHVS and CDR2 is FQNEAQ in the germline V gene. The CDR3 sequence is 14 residues long. Written as DNA, the CDR3 is TGTGCCTGCAGCTCGGATGCGGCCAAAAACATTCAGTACTTC. Its translation is CACSSDAAKNIQYF.

Concerning this clonotype itself: This could be a read error, since a much larger clone is one nucleotide away. The chain couples TRBV4-2 to TRBJ1-4; D is perhaps TRBD1 (6 bases). Trimming shortened V by 6 bases and J by 0 bases, and 8 bases separated the two germline ends. There are 14 residues in the CDR3. Germline loops: CDR1 LGHNA, CDR2 YNFKEQ. The CDR3 here is CASRRTATNEKLFF. DNA for the CDR3: TGTGCCAGCAGACGGACAGCAACTAATGAAAAACTGTTTTTT.